These 8 T cell receptor beta chains were sequenced from one sample in a study of shared clonotypes between healthy human individuals. Libraries were prepared by immunoSEQ multiplex PCR; TCRdb keeps only in-frame clonotypes and omits some of them. The table includes about 1.9 million clones, 90% to 95% detected once. Naive CD8 isolation took CD45RO-negative cells positively selected for CCR7 and excluded terminally differentiated effector memory CD45RA+ cells. The sequencing sample was made of naive CD8+ T cells from PBMCs. The receptors stem from a man aged 18 to 30 in good health. Some clones in this sample may be carry-over from other donors' samples.

This chain uses TRBV28 with TRBJ2-7; the match to TRBD2 covers 8 bases. The V segment lost 7 bases and the J segment 3 bases; nucleotides outside the gene matches: 17. The CDR3 is 17 residues long. CDR1 MDHEN and CDR2 SYDVKM come from the germline V gene. The CDR3 nucleotides are TGTGCCAGCACTTCGGAAGCCCGGGCTAGCGGGTTCTACGAGCAGTACTTC. Its protein is CASTSEARASGFYEQYF.

The gene calls are TRBV27 and TRBJ2-3; the D is unclear. Between the trimmed V and J ends, which lost 1 base and 2 bases, there was a span of 7 bases. The CDR3 length is 14 residues. Germline V gene sequence: CDR1 MNHEY, CDR2 SMNVEV (reference sequence). CDR3 bases: TGTGCCAGCAGTTTATTGGATGACACAGATACGCAGTATTTT. Translating gives CASSLLDDTDTQYF.

This clone was recorded once. The chain recombines TRBV28 with TRBJ2-3; D is perhaps TRBD1 or TRBD2 (5 bases each). Trimming pared 10 bases from V and 2 bases from J, leaving 19 bases between. Germline CDR1 and CDR2: MDHEN and SYDVKM. The CDR3 runs to 15 residues. DNA for the CDR3: TGTGCCACCTTCCTCGGGGCAGGGTACACAGATACGCAGTATTTT. Protein product: CATFLGAGYTDTQYF.

The chain has TRBV7-2 and TRBJ2-3, with D tentatively TRBD2 (5 bases). The CDR3 runs 16 residues. In germline, CDR1 is SGHTA, CDR2 FQGNSA. Trimming cost V 5 bases and J 2 bases, with 17 bases left between them. Here the CDR3 DNA reads TGTGCCAGCAGCGCCGGGCGGCAGCGGTCCACAGATACGCAGTATTTT. This gives the protein CASSAGRQRSTDTQYF.

The chain joins TRBV6-1 to TRBJ1-5; 10 bases are a match to TRBD1. Germline V gene lookup returns CDR1 MNHNS and CDR2 SASEGT. The CDR3 consists of 16 residues. Losses at the gene ends were 4 bases for V and 1 base for J; bases not matched to a gene: 4. The CDR3 coding sequence is TGTGCCAGCAGTGGGGACAGGGGTTTCAGCAATCAGCCCCAGCATTTT. Its translation is CASSGDRGFSNQPQHF.

The genes are TRBV6-4 and TRBJ1-1; tentatively, D is TRBD1 (5 bases). This CDR3 has 14 amino acids. V lost 7 bases to trimming and J lost 0 bases, with 12 bases between them. The germline gives CDR1 MRHNA, CDR2 SNTAGT. In DNA form, the CDR3 reads TGTGCCAGCATGGACACTCGATTGAACACTGAAGCTTTCTTT. This translates into CASMDTRLNTEAFF.

The rearrangement uses TRBV6-1 and TRBJ1-2; no definite D call. Germline V gene sequence: CDR1 MNHNS, CDR2 SASEGT. This CDR3 spans 17 amino acids. V was pared by 2 bases and J by 3 bases, with 19 bases between. CDR3 coding DNA: TGTGCCAGCAGTGAAAGGAGGGTTAATCTTCGTGACTATGGCTACACCTTC. Translating it yields CASSERRVNLRDYGYTF.

The CDR3 here is CASSQAKTGQYEQYF. The CDR3 DNA reads as TGTGCCAGCAGCCAAGCAAAGACAGGGCAGTACGAGCAGTACTTC. This chain joins TRBV4-2 and TRBJ2-7, with 7 bases matching TRBD1. V lost 1 base to trimming and J lost 4 bases; unmatched junction nucleotides: 7. The CDR3 length is 15 residues. Germline V CDR1 and CDR2: LGHNA, YNFKEQ.